A single sample is the source of the 18 T cell receptor beta chains below, sequenced in a study of blood T cell repertoires in COVID-19. Some clones are missing from TCRdb's copy, which holds only in-frame ones; the method was immunoSEQ multiplex PCR. The sample records approximately 150,000 clones, approximately 90% being singletons. Material: peripheral blood. The receptor source for this set is a man aged 50-60 years who had recovered from COVID-19.

The chain carries TRBV6-5 and TRBJ2-1, with D possibly matching TRBD1 (7 bases). The V end lost 6 bases, the J end lost 6 bases, and 12 bases lay between the germline ends. Germline loops: CDR1 MNHEY, CDR2 SVGAGI. This CDR3 contains 13 residues. In DNA form, the CDR3 reads TGTGCCAGCAGCTTTCAGGGGGGCAATGAGCAGTTCTTC. It yields the protein CASSFQGGNEQFF.

The chain joins TRBV5-8 to TRBJ1-1, with D uncertain. The germline CDR1 and CDR2 sequences are SGHTS and YDEGEE. This CDR3 is 14 amino acids long. V lost 0 bases to trimming and J lost 5 bases, with 11 bases between them. The CDR3 sequence: CASSLGGGETEAFF. CDR3 nucleotide sequence: TGTGCCAGCAGCTTGGGGGGAGGAGAAACTGAAGCTTTCTTT.

This chain connects TRBV13 to TRBJ1-2; D ambiguous. CDR1 is PRHDT and CDR2 is FYEKMQ in the germline V gene (reference sequence). Trimming removed 5 bases at V and 6 bases at J, with 13 bases between. The CDR3 runs 13 residues. In DNA form, the CDR3 reads TGTGCCAGCAGCCTTCGTTTAAGAGATGGCTACACCTTC. It is translated as CASSLRLRDGYTF.

CDR3 nucleotides: TGCGCCAGCAGCTTGTTAGGACAGTCGAACACTGAAGCTTTCTTT. This translates into CASSLLGQSNTEAFF. The V call is TRBV5-1, the J call TRBJ1-1; weak D call: TRBD1 (6 bases). CDR3 length: 15 amino acids. Germline assignment: CDR1 SGHRS and CDR2 YFSETQ. The V gene lost 1 base and the J gene lost 1 base, with 11 bases spanning the gap.

As to this clone: Within the sample, other DNA sequences also encode this same CDR3. The rearrangement joins TRBV14 to TRBJ2-1, with D tentatively TRBD2 (6 bases). V shed 0 bases and J shed 1 base, with 13 bases lying between them. Looked up from germline, CDR1 is SGHDN and CDR2 is FVKESK. This CDR3 is 17 amino acids long. In nucleotides, the CDR3 is TGTGCCAGCAGCCAAGATGGGGGACGGGGGTCCTACAATGAGCAGTTCTTC. This codes for CASSQDGGRGSYNEQFF.

The CDR3: CASSSDKGYEQYF. The CDR3 bases are TGTGCCAGCAGCTCTGACAAGGGGTACGAGCAGTACTTC. V usage is TRBV11-2 and J usage is TRBJ2-7; D might be TRBD1 (5 bases). V lost 4 bases and J lost 4, with 11 bases in between. Germline CDR1 and CDR2: SGHAT and FQNNGV. The CDR3 totals 13 residues.

This chain connects TRBV27 to TRBJ1-6, with TRBD1 matching over 9 bases. The junction had 10 bases not matched to a gene; V was cut back by 3 bases and J by 7 bases. The CDR3 totals 17 residues. CDR1 MNHEY and CDR2 SMNVEV come from the germline V gene (reference sequence). The CDR3 protein is CASSFLGTGPFNSPLHF. The CDR3 DNA follows: TGTGCCAGCAGTTTCCTGGGGACAGGGCCTTTCAATTCACCCCTCCACTTT.

V usage is TRBV6-6 and J usage is TRBJ2-1; 10 nucleotides align to TRBD1. Per the germline V gene, CDR1 is MNHNY and CDR2 is SVGAGI (reference sequence). The CDR3 contains 15 residues. The V gene end was trimmed by 6 bases and the J gene end by 2 bases; junction bases not matched to a gene: 4. CDR3: CASSSTGGTYNEQFF. DNA for the CDR3: TGTGCCAGCAGCTCGACAGGGGGCACCTACAATGAGCAGTTCTTC.

This chain joins TRBV7-8 and TRBJ1-2; maybe TRBD1 (5 bases). Germline V CDR1 and CDR2: SGHVS, FQNEAQ. The CDR3 spans 15 residues. The V end was cut by 3 bases, the J end by 0 bases, with 11 bases between. The CDR3: CASSFTPTANYGYTF. In nucleotides, the CDR3 is TGTGCCAGCAGCTTTACCCCGACAGCTAACTATGGCTACACCTTC.

The chain carries TRBV3-1 (or the pseudogene TRBV3-2) and TRBJ2-1; tentative D call: TRBD1 (6 bases). V lost 5 bases and J lost 11, with 13 bases in between. In germline, CDR1 is LGHDT, CDR2 YNNKEL (reference sequence). This CDR3 has 12 residues. The CDR3 region is CASSSGALKQFF. CDR3 bases: TGTGCCAGCAGCTCAGGGGCTTTGAAGCAGTTCTTC.

The chain combines TRBV30 with TRBJ2-3, with 9 bases aligning to TRBD1. The V gene end was trimmed by 6 bases and the J gene end by 2 bases; junction bases not matched to a gene: 6. CDR1 is GTSNPN and CDR2 is SVGIG in the germline V gene (reference sequence). The CDR3 totals 14 residues. Here the CDR3 DNA reads TGTGCCTGCCCGGACAGGGGTACCACAGATACGCAGTATTTT. Translation gives CACPDRGTTDTQYF.

The chain links TRBV5-6 to TRBJ2-3; 8 nucleotides match TRBD2. Per the germline V gene, CDR1 is SGHDT and CDR2 is YYEEEE. This CDR3 contains 16 residues. Trimming took 4 bases from V and 6 from J; bases not matched to a gene: 13. The CDR3 is CASSNWGLVVRDTQYF. DNA for the CDR3: TGTGCCAGCAGCAATTGGGGACTAGTTGTCAGGGATACGCAGTATTTT.

This chain connects TRBV15 to TRBJ1-2; TRBD1 aligns across 9 bases. CDR1 is LNHNV and CDR2 is YYDKDF in the germline V gene (reference sequence). Germline trimming cut 2 bases from V and 5 bases from J; bases unmatched to any gene: 9. The CDR3 is made up of 16 amino acids. This chain's CDR3 is CATSRRDRVLRYGYTF. CDR3 nucleotides: TGTGCCACCAGCAGAAGGGACAGGGTTTTAAGATATGGCTACACCTTC. Filled out from reference TRBV15 and TRBJ1-2, the complete variable domain reads DAMVIQNPRYQVTQFGKPVTLSCSQTLNHNVMYWYQQKSSQAPKLLFHYYDKDFNNEADTPDNFQSRRPNTSFCFLDIRSPGLGDTAMYLCATSRRDRVLRYGYTFGSGTRLTVV.

The chain carries TRBV5-1 and TRBJ1-1; D is undetermined. The CDR3 is 14 amino acids. V was clipped by 4 bases and J by 1 base, with 11 bases between them. In germline, CDR1 is SGHRS, CDR2 YFSETQ. The CDR3 bases are TGCGCCAGCAGCGCCAAGACGGGGAACACTGAAGCTTTCTTT. Its translation: CASSAKTGNTEAFF.

The genes are TRBV23-1 and TRBJ2-1; 7 bases map to TRBD1. TRBV23-1 is known as an ORF, though its function is uncertain. The CDR3 runs 13 residues. The V gene end was trimmed by 4 bases and the J gene end by 7 bases; junction bases not matched to a gene: 4. The CDR3 loop reads CASSPSRGNEQFF. In DNA form, the CDR3 reads TGCGCCAGCAGTCCCTCCAGGGGGAATGAGCAGTTCTTC.

CDR3 in amino acids: CAISVRGVGSTDTQYF. Written as DNA, the CDR3 is TGTGCCATCAGTGTACGGGGGGTGGGTAGCACAGATACGCAGTATTTT. This chain links TRBV10-3 with TRBJ2-3; 7 nucleotides match TRBD2. V trimming: 4 bases; J trimming: 0 bases; junction bases outside the gene matches: 7. The CDR3 extends over 16 amino acids. CDR1 is ENHRY and CDR2 is SYGVKD in the germline V gene.

The chain is built from TRBV9 and TRBJ1-1, with 9 bases matching TRBD1. The CDR3 spans 15 residues. The ends lost 3 bases at V and 1 base at J; junction bases unmatched: 4. Germline CDR1 and CDR2: SGDLS and YYNGEE. In nucleotides, the CDR3 is TGTGCCAGCAGCGGACAGGGGGTGTCGAACACTGAAGCTTTCTTT. As protein: CASSGQGVSNTEAFF.

The chain recombines TRBV18 with TRBJ2-3, with TRBD1 identical over 9 bases. Trimming removed 3 bases from V and 2 bases from J; junction bases left unmatched: 3. The germline CDR1 and CDR2 sequences are KGHSH and LQKENI. The CDR3 has 15 residues. CDR3 nucleotide sequence: TGTGCCAGCTCACCGGGACAGGGCATCACAGATACGCAGTATTTT. Translating it yields CASSPGQGITDTQYF.